Shown below are 24 T cell receptor beta chains from a single sample sequenced in a study of cytomegalovirus exposure and HLA in healthy donors. The repertoire was sequenced with immunoSEQ multiplex PCR; TCRdb's copy has only in-frame clones and lacks some. Here the sample spans about 240,000 clones, just under 90% being singletons. The sequenced sample consisted of PBMCs. These TCRs come from a man aged 18 to 30 in good health and CMV-seronegative.

The chain links TRBV4-3 to TRBJ2-7; possible D gene TRBD1, 5 bases. The CDR3 has 14 amino acids. From germline, CDR1 is LGHNA and CDR2 YSLEER. The V end lost 0 bases, the J end lost 4 bases, and 10 bases lay between the germline ends. The CDR3 spells CASSQDVTEYEQYF. CDR3 sequence (DNA): TGCGCCAGCAGCCAAGACGTGACAGAGTACGAGCAGTACTTC.

The V gene is TRBV18, the J gene TRBJ1-2; D is perhaps TRBD1 (5 bases). CDR1 is KGHSH, CDR2 LQKENI, per germline. Trimming stripped 4 bases from V and 8 bases from J, with 14 bases between. The CDR3 is 13 amino acids. CDR3 in amino acids: CASSLRDFEGYTF. The CDR3 nucleotides are TGTGCCAGCTCACTCCGGGACTTTGAAGGCTACACCTTC.

The V and J genes are TRBV7-8 and TRBJ2-4, with a possible D match to TRBD1 (6 bases). The length of the CDR3 is 14 residues. CDR1 is SGHVS and CDR2 is FQNEAQ in the germline V gene. V was shortened by 2 bases and J by 5 bases, with 10 bases between the two germline ends. CDR3 sequence reads: CASSLMQGQNIQYF. The CDR3 region has the DNA TGTGCCAGCAGCTTAATGCAGGGGCAAAACATTCAGTACTTC.

The V call is TRBV5-1, the J call TRBJ2-7; 9 bases align to TRBD1. CDR3 length: 14 residues. Germline V gene data show CDR1 as SGHRS and CDR2 as YFSETQ. The J segment lost 5 bases and the V segment lost 4 bases, leaving 7 bases of the junction unmatched. CDR3 sequence reads: CASSAKTGGHEQYF. In nucleotides, the CDR3 is TGCGCCAGCAGCGCGAAAACAGGGGGCCACGAGCAGTACTTC.

This clone has only one observation. The gene calls are TRBV7-9 and TRBJ2-7; TRBD1 might be the D (5 bases). The V gene's germline CDR1 is SEHNR and CDR2 FQNEAQ (reference sequence). V lost 1 base, J lost 3 bases, and 10 bases lay in between. CDR3 length: 14 residues. CDR3 residues: CASSLGSGYYEQYF. CDR3 DNA: TGTGCCAGCAGCTTAGGATCAGGGTACTACGAGCAGTACTTC.

The V and J genes are TRBV6-5 and TRBJ1-6; unclear D gene. The V and J ends lost 10 bases and 0 bases respectively, with 7 bases between them. This CDR3 has 13 residues. Germline CDR1 and CDR2: MNHEY and SVGAGI. Here the CDR3 DNA reads TGTGCCACCTCGGGCTCCTATAATTCACCCCTCCACTTT. Its translation is CATSGSYNSPLHF.

The chain employs TRBV5-8 and TRBJ2-1; D might be TRBD2 (6 bases). Germline V gene sequence: CDR1 SGHTS, CDR2 YDEGEE. V lost 4 bases and J lost 5, with 13 bases in between. The CDR3 extends over 14 amino acids. CDR3 in DNA: TGTGCCAGCAGCCTTCCGACTAGTCACAATGAGCAGTTCTTC. This encodes CASSLPTSHNEQFF.

The chain has TRBV6-5 and TRBJ1-5, with a weak D call TRBD1 (5 bases). Germline CDR1 MNHEY, CDR2 SVGAGI. The germline V and J ends were trimmed by 0 bases and 6 bases, with 6 bases remaining between them. The CDR3 has 13 amino acids. The CDR3 DNA reads as TGTGCCAGCAGTTACTCTGGGGCTCAGCCCCAGCATTTT. Translation gives CASSYSGAQPQHF.

This chain connects TRBV28 to TRBJ2-7; 10 bases are shared with TRBD2. The ends lost 8 bases at V and 7 bases at J; junction bases unmatched: 11. CDR1 MDHEN and CDR2 SYDVKM come from the germline V gene. The CDR3 is made up of 14 amino acids. CDR3 protein: CASHPSAGGREQYF. The CDR3 DNA sequence: TGTGCCAGCCACCCCTCAGCGGGGGGGCGGGAGCAGTACTTC.

The chain employs TRBV10-3 and TRBJ2-7; 8 nucleotides line up with TRBD1. Trimming removed 7 bases from V and 6 bases from J; junction bases left unmatched: 11. The length of the CDR3 is 14 residues. Germline CDR1 reads ENHRY; CDR2 reads SYGVKD. The DNA of the CDR3 is TGTGCCATCAAGGAGACAGGGGAGGTTTCCGAGCAGTACTTC. Amino acid sequence: CAIKETGEVSEQYF.

This chain connects TRBV9 to TRBJ2-3; 11 bases line up with TRBD2. V trimming: 4 bases; J trimming: 4 bases; junction bases outside the gene matches: 8. CDR3 length: 16 residues. The V gene's germline CDR1 is SGDLS and CDR2 YYNGEE. Here the CDR3 DNA reads TGTGCCAGCAGCTTAAATAGCGGGGGGGCGGCAGATACGCAGTATTTT. Translation: CASSLNSGGAADTQYF.

This sequence joins TRBV7-6 and TRBJ2-3; 9 bases line up with TRBD1. Per the germline V gene, CDR1 is SGHVS and CDR2 is FNYEAQ. The CDR3 has 15 amino acids. The J segment lost 4 bases and the V segment lost 1 base, leaving 3 bases of the junction unmatched. The CDR3, as DNA: TGTGCCAGCAGCTTAGTTGGGACAGGGTCAGATACGCAGTATTTT. Translated: CASSLVGTGSDTQYF.

The rearrangement joins TRBV7-9 to TRBJ1-6; TRBD1 agrees at 9 bases. The CDR3 has 19 amino acids. Germline values: CDR1 SEHNR, CDR2 FQNEAQ (reference sequence). V lost 6 bases and J lost 1; bases outside the gene matches: 13. CDR3 nucleotide sequence: TGTGCCAGCAGTCACCCGGCCGGGACAGGGTCGTCCTATAATTCACCCCTCCACTTT. It is translated as CASSHPAGTGSSYNSPLHF.

The chain links TRBV14 to TRBJ2-1; perhaps TRBD2 as D (7 bases). This CDR3 spans 16 amino acids. Germline-derived CDR1 and CDR2 are SGHDN and FVKESK. V was cut by 4 bases and J by 8 bases, with 21 bases left in between. CDR3 loop: CASSPGEGVYDDEQFF. The DNA of the CDR3 is TGTGCCAGCAGCCCCGGGGAGGGGGTATATGACGATGAGCAGTTCTTC.

The chain uses TRBV10-3 and TRBJ2-1; TRBD2 matches at 9 bases. The V gene end was trimmed by 8 bases and the J gene end by 0 bases; junction bases not matched to a gene: 2. CDR1 is ENHRY, CDR2 SYGVKD, per germline. The CDR3 is 14 amino acids. This CDR3 is CAIGSGSSYNEQFF. The CDR3 DNA follows: TGTGCCATCGGTAGCGGGAGCTCCTACAATGAGCAGTTCTTC.

The chain joins TRBV7-6 to TRBJ2-5, with 8 bases fitting TRBD2. Germline V CDR1 and CDR2: SGHVS, FNYEAQ. Trimming took 3 bases from V and 5 from J; bases not matched to a gene: 8. The CDR3 is 15 residues long. The CDR3 DNA is TGTGCCAGCAGCTTTGGGCTAGCGGGTGTGGAGACCCAGTACTTC. Translated, it gives CASSFGLAGVETQYF.

There are a few counts of this clone. V and J are TRBV18 and TRBJ1-1; 8 bases fit TRBD1. V gave up 3 bases and J gave up 2 bases; unmatched junction bases: 11. CDR3 length equals 17 residues. The V gene's germline CDR1 is KGHSH and CDR2 LQKENI. CDR3 in amino acids: CASSPQSRTGPNTEAFF. In nucleotides, the CDR3 is TGTGCCAGCTCACCTCAATCCAGGACAGGGCCTAACACTGAAGCTTTCTTT.

V gene TRBV11-2 combines with J gene TRBJ2-7; 7 bases map to TRBD1. The germline CDR1 and CDR2 sequences are SGHAT and FQNNGV. CDR3 length: 15 residues. V trimming: 4 bases; J trimming: 2 bases; junction bases outside the gene matches: 8. The CDR3 nucleotides are TGTGCCAGCAGCTATACCGGGACAGAGACCTACGAGCAGTACTTC. Amino acid sequence: CASSYTGTETYEQYF.

The rearrangement links TRBV6-5 to TRBJ1-6; D is unresolved. Germline V gene sequence: CDR1 MNHEY, CDR2 SVGAGI. This CDR3 region has 15 residues. V dropped 7 bases and J dropped 12 bases, with 22 bases sitting between them. Written as DNA, the CDR3 is TGTGCCAGCACCGCGGAGGACCGTGCTTCGGTACCCCTCCACTTT. Its translation is CASTAEDRASVPLHF.

The rearrangement links TRBV4-1 to TRBJ1-4; 7 nucleotides agree with TRBD1. The V gene end was trimmed by 1 base and the J gene end by 7 bases; junction bases not matched to a gene: 9. The V gene's germline CDR1 is MGHRA and CDR2 YSYEKL. CDR3 length: 16 residues. CDR3 protein: CASSQVEDRRSEKLFF. CDR3 DNA: TGCGCCAGCAGCCAAGTCGAGGACAGGCGGAGTGAAAAACTGTTTTTT.

The chain is built from TRBV27 and TRBJ2-7, with 7 bases aligning to TRBD1. The CDR3 is 14 residues long. V trimming: 6 bases; J trimming: 3 bases; junction bases outside the gene matches: 8. CDR1 and CDR2 (germline): MNHEY, SMNVEV (reference sequence). This chain's CDR3 is CASSLTGHVYEQYF. Here the CDR3 DNA reads TGTGCCAGCAGCTTGACAGGGCACGTCTACGAGCAGTACTTC.

V is TRBV27 and J is TRBJ1-6; weak D call: TRBD1 (6 bases). V was clipped by 5 bases and J by 3 bases, with 17 bases between them. The V gene's germline CDR1 is MNHEY and CDR2 SMNVEV (reference sequence). The CDR3 length is 17 residues. The CDR3 here is CASSPDLTGHYNSPLHF. The DNA for the CDR3 is TGTGCCAGCAGTCCCGACCTGACGGGACACTATAATTCACCCCTCCACTTT.

This chain connects TRBV5-1 to TRBJ2-7; D is ambiguous. Germline V gives CDR1 SGHRS, CDR2 YFSETQ. Trimming removed 2 bases from V and 5 bases from J, with 17 bases in between. The CDR3 spans 15 residues. In nucleotides, the CDR3 is TGCGCCAGCAGCTTAGTCCCAGAAAAGACTGACGAGCAGTACTTC. Translation gives CASSLVPEKTDEQYF.

The chain combines TRBV28 with TRBJ2-3; 12 bases map to TRBD2. V shed 6 bases, J shed 9 bases, and the junction held 10 bases outside the gene matches. The CDR3 runs 15 residues. CDR1 is MDHEN and CDR2 is SYDVKM in the germline V gene. In DNA, the CDR3 is TGTGCCAGCAGCCTCTTACTAGCGGGAGGAAAGACGCAGTATTTT. Its protein product is CASSLLLAGGKTQYF.